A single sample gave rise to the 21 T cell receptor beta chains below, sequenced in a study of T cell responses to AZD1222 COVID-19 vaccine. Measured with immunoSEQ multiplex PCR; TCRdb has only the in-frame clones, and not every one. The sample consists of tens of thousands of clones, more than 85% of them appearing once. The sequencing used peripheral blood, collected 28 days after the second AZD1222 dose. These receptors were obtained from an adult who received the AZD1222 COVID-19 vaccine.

CDR3: CASSPRRGSYNEQFF. The DNA of the CDR3 is TGTGCCAGCTCACCGAGGAGGGGCTCCTACAATGAGCAGTTCTTC. This rearrangement joins TRBV18 to TRBJ2-1; possible D gene TRBD2, 6 bases. Trimming cost V 3 bases and J 0 bases, with 9 bases left between them. CDR1 and CDR2 from the germline V gene are KGHSH and LQKENI. The CDR3 runs 15 residues.

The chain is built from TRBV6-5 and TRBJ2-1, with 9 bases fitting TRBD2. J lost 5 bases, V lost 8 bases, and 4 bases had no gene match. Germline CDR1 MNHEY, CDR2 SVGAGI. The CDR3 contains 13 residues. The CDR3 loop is CASRGLADNEQFF. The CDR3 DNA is TGTGCCAGCCGGGGACTAGCAGACAATGAGCAGTTCTTC.

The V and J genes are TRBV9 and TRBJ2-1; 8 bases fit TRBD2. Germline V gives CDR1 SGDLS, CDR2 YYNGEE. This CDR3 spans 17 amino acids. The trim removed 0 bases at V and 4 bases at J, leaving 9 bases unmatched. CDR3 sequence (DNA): TGTGCCAGCAGCGTAGGGTTTGGTAGCGGGACGTACAATGAGCAGTTCTTC. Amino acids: CASSVGFGSGTYNEQFF.

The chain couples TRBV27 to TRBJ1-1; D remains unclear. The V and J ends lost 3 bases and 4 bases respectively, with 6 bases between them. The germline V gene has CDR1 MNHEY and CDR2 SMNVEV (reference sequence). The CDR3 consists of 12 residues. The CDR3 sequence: CASSFEGTEAFF. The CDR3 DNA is TGTGCCAGCAGTTTTGAAGGCACTGAAGCTTTCTTT.

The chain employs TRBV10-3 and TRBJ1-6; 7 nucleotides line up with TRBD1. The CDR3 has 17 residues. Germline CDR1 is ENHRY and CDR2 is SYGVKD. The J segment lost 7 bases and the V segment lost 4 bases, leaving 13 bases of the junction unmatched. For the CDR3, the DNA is TGTGCCATCAGTGGGGGGGTTGACAGGGCAGACAATTCACCCCTCCACTTT. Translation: CAISGGVDRADNSPLHF.

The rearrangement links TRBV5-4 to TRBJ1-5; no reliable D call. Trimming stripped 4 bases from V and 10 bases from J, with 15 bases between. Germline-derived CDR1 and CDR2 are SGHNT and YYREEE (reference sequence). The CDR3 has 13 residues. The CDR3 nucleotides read TGTGCCAGCAGCATGAGGGAAGGAGGTCCCCAGCATTTT. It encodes CASSMREGGPQHF. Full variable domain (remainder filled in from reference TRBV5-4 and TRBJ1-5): ETGVTQSPTHLIKTRGQQVTLRCSSQSGHNTVSWYQQALGQGPQFIFQYYREEENGRGNFPPRFSGLQFPNYSSELNVNALELDDSALYLCASSMREGGPQHFGDGTRLSIL.

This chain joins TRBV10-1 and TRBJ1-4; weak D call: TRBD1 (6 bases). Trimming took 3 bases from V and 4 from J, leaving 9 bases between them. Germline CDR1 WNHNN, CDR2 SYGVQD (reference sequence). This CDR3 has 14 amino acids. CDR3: CASSDGRGNEKLFF. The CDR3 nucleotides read TGCGCCAGCAGTGACGGCAGGGGTAATGAAAAACTGTTTTTT.

CDR3 sequence: CASSFNSNQPQHF. The CDR3 DNA reads TGTGCCAGCAGTTTCAATAGCAATCAGCCCCAGCATTTT. The chain has TRBV12-3 or TRBV12-4 and TRBJ1-5, with no clear D. With 3 bases removed from V and 0 bases from J, the gap between germline ends came to 3 bases. This CDR3 is 13 amino acids long.

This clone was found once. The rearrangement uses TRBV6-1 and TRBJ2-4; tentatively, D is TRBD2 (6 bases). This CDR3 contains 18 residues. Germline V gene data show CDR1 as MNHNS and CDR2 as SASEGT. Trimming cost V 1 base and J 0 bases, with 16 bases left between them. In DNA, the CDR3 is TGTGCCAGCAGTGAAGGCGTCGGAATGGGACTAGCCAAAAACATTCAGTACTTC. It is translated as CASSEGVGMGLAKNIQYF.

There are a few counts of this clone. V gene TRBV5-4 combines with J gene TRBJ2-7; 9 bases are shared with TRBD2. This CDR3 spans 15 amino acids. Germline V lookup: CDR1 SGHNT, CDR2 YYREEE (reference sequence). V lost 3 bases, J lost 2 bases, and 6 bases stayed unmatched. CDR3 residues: CASSSGTSRTYEQYF. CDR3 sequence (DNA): TGTGCCAGCAGCTCCGGGACTAGCAGAACCTACGAGCAGTACTTC.

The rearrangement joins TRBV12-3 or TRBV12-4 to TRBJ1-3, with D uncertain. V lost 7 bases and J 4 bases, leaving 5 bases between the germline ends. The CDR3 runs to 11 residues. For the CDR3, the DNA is TGTGCCAGCATCCTCGGAAACACCATATATTTT. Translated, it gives CASILGNTIYF.

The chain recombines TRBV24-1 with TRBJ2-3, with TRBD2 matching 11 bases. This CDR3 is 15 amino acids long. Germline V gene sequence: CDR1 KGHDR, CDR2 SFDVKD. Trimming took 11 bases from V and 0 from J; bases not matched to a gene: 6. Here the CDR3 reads CARGTSGSSTDTQYF. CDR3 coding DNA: TGTGCCAGGGGGACTAGCGGATCTAGCACAGATACGCAGTATTTT.

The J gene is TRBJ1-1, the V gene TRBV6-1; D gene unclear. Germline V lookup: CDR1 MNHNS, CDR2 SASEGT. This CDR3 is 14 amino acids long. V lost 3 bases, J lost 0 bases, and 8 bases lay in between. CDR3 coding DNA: TGTGCCAGCAGTGAGGCAGGACTGAACACTGAAGCTTTCTTT. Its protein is CASSEAGLNTEAFF.

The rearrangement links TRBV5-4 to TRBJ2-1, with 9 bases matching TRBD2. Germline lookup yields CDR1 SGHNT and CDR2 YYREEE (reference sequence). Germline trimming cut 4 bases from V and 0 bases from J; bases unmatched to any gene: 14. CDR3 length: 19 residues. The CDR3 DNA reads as TGTGCCAGCAGCCCGTTTCGACTAGCGGATTATAGCTCCTACAATGAGCAGTTCTTC. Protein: CASSPFRLADYSSYNEQFF.

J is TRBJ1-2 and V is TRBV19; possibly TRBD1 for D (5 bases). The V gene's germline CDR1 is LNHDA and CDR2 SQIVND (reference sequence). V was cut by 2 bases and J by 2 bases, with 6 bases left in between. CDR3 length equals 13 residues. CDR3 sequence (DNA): TGTGCCAGTAGTATACCAGGGAACTATGGCTACACCTTC. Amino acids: CASSIPGNYGYTF.

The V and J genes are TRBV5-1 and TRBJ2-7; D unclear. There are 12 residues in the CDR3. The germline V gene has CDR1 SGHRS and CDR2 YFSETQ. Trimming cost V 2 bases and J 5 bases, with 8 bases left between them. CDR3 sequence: CASSFLQDEQYF. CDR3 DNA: TGCGCCAGCAGCTTTCTGCAGGACGAGCAGTACTTC.

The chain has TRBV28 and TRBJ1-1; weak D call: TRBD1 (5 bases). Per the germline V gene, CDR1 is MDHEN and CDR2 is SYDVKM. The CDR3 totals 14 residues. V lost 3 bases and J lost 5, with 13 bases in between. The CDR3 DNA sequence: TGTGCCAGCAGTTTGTTCGCCGGGGGGACTGAAGCTTTCTTT. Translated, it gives CASSLFAGGTEAFF.

The CDR3 loop is CASSLVSQPQHF. CDR3 in DNA: TGTGCCAGCAGTTTGGTTTCTCAGCCCCAGCATTTT. This sequence joins TRBV28 and TRBJ1-5, with D uncertain. This CDR3 contains 12 residues. V lost 3 bases and J lost 6, with 6 bases in between. Germline CDR1 MDHEN, CDR2 SYDVKM.

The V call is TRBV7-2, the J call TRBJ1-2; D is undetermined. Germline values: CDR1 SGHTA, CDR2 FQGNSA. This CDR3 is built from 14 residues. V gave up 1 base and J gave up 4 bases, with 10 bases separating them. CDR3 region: CASSLDLWIYGYTF. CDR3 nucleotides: TGTGCCAGCAGCTTAGACCTTTGGATCTATGGCTACACCTTC.

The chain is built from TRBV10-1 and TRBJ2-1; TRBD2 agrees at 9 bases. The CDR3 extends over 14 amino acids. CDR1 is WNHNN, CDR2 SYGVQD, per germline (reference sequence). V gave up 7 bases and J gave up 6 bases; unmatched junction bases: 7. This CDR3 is CASTPGLAGNEQFF. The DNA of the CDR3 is TGCGCCAGCACCCCGGGACTAGCTGGCAATGAGCAGTTCTTC.

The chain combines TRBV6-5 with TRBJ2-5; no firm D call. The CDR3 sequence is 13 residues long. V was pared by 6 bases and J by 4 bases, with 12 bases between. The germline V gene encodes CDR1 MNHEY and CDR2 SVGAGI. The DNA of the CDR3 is TGTGCCAGCAGCCTCATATTCATAGAGACCCAGTACTTC. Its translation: CASSLIFIETQYF.